The sequence of this T cell receptor (beta chain) was determined in a study of CD8 T cells in Susac syndrome. Random hexamers served to reverse transcribe roughly 0.5 to 1 ug RNA. Across 54 Vbeta and 13 Jbeta, TCR beta CDR3 was amplified with immunoSEQ multiplex PCR. TCRdb redid the calling of the immunoSEQ multiplex PCR reads with MiXCR, one entry per CDR3 protein. The sample gives about 18,000 distinct CDR3 sequences, approximately 96% of which show up once; less than 0.3% is in the top ten. Negative isolation was used for CD8+ and CD4+ T cells and FACS enrichment for TEMRA cells. On this clonotype: The antigen remains unidentified.

Study conclusions and caveats: The relatively small number of individuals in the TCR sequencing and HLA analysis was acknowledged by the study.

V dropped 4 bases and J dropped 5 bases, with 21 bases sitting between them. Germline CDR1 reads SQVTM; CDR2 reads ANQGSEA. CDR3 length equals 16 residues. What was sequenced was CD8+ T cells from PBMCs. The TCR was taken from a human donor in good health. The V and J genes are TRBV29-1 and TRBJ2-1; a possible D gene is TRBD2 (5 bases). The CDR3 loop is CSVGGSADRYNNEQFF. For the CDR3, the DNA is TGCAGCGTTGGAGGGTCGGCGGATCGTTACAACAATGAGCAGTTCTTC.